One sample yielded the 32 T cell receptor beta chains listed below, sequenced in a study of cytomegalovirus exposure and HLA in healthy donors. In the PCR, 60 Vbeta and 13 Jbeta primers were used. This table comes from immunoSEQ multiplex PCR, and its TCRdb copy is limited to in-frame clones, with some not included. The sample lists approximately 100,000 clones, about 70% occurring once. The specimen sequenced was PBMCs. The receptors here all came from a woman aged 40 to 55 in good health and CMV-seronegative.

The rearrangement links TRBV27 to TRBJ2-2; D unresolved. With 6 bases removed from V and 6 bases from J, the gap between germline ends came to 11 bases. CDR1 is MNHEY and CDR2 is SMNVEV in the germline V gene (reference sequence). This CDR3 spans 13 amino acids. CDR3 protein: CASSFIAAGELFF. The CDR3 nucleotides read TGTGCCAGCAGCTTCATAGCCGCCGGGGAGCTGTTTTTT.

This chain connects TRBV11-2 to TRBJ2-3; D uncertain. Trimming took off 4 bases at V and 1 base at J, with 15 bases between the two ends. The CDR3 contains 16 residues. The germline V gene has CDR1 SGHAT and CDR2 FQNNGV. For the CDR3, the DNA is TGTGCCAGCAGCTCCTCTCTTTTAGTGGGCACAGATACGCAGTATTTT. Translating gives CASSSSLLVGTDTQYF.

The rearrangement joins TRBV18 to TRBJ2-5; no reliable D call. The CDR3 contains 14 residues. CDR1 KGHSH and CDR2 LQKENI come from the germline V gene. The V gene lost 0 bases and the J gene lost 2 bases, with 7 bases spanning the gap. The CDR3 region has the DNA TGTGCCAGCTCACCACCGAACGGTCAAGAGACCCAGTACTTC. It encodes CASSPPNGQETQYF. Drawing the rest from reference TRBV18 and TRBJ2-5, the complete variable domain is NAGVMQNPRHLVRRRGQEARLRCSPMKGHSHVYWYRQLPEEGLKFMVYLQKENIIDESGMPKERFSAEFPKEGPSILRIQQVVRGDSAAYFCASSPPNGQETQYFGPGTRLLVL.

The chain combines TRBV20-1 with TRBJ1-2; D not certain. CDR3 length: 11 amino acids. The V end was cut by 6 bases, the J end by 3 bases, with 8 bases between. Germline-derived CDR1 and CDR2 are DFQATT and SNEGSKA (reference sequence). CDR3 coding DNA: TGCAGTGCAACTCCGGACTATGGCTACACCTTC. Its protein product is CSATPDYGYTF.

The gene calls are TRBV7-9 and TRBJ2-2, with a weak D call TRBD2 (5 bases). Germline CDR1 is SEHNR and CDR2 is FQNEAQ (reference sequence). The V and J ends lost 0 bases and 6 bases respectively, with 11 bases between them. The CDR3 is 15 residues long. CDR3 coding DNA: TGTGCCAGCAGCTTAGCGGGAGCCCAAGCCGGGGAGCTGTTTTTT. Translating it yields CASSLAGAQAGELFF.

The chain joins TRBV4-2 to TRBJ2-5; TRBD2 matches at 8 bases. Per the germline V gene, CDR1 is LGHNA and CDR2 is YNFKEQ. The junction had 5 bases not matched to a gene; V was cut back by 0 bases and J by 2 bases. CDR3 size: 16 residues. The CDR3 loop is CASSQDRAGAQETQYF. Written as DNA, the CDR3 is TGTGCCAGCAGCCAAGACCGAGCGGGGGCTCAAGAGACCCAGTACTTC.

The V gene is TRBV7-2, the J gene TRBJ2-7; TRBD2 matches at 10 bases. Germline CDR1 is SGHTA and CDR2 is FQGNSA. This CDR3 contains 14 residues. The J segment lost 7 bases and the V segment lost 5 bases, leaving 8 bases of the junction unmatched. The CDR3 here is CASSPGLAAWEQYF. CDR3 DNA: TGTGCCAGCAGCCCAGGACTAGCGGCGTGGGAGCAGTACTTC.

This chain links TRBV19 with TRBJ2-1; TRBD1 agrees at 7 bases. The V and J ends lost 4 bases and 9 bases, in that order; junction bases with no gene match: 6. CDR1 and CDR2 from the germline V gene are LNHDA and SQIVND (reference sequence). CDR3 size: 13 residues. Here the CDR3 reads CASSNRQGGEQFF. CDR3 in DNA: TGTGCCAGTAGTAACCGACAGGGCGGTGAGCAGTTCTTC.

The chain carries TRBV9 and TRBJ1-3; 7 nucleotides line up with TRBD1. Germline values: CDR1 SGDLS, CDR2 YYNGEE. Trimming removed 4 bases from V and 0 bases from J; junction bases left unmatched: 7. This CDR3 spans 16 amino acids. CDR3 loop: CASSNYEGASGNTIYF. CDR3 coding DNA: TGTGCCAGCAGCAATTATGAGGGGGCCTCTGGAAACACCATATATTTT. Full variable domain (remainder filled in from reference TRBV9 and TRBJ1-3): DSGVTQTPKHLITATGQRVTLRCSPRSGDLSVYWYQQSLDQGLQFLIQYYNGEERAKGNILERFSAQQFPDLHSELNLSSLELGDSALYFCASSNYEGASGNTIYFGEGSWLTVV.

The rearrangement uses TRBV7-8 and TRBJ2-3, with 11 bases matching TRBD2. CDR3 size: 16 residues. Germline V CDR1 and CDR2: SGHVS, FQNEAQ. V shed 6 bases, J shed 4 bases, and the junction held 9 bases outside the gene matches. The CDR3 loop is CASRGISGGAPDTQYF. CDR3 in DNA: TGTGCCAGCAGGGGAATTAGCGGGGGGGCCCCAGATACGCAGTATTTT. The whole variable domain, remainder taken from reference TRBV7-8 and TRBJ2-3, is GAGVSQSPRYKVAKRGQDVALRCDPISGHVSLFWYQQALGQGPEFLTYFQNEAQLDKSGLPSDRFFAERPEGSVSTLKIQRTQQEDSAVYLCASRGISGGAPDTQYFGPGTRLTVL.

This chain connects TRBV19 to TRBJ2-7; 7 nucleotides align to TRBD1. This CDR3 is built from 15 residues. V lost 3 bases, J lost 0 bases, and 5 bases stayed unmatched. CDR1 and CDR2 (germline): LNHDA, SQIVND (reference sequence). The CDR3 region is CASSIRQGFSYEQYF. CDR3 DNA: TGTGCCAGTAGTATTCGACAGGGTTTCTCCTACGAGCAGTACTTC. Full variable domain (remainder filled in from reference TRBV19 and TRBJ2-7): DGGITQSPKYLFRKEGQNVTLSCEQNLNHDAMYWYRQDPGQGLRLIYYSQIVNDFQKGDIAEGYSVSREKKESFPLTVTSAQKNPTAFYLCASSIRQGFSYEQYFGPGTRLTVT.

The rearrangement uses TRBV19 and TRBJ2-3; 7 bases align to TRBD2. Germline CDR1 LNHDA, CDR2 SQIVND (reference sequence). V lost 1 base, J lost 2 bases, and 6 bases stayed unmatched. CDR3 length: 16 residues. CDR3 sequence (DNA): TGTGCCAGTAGTATAGCGGGACTACCACCCACAGATACGCAGTATTTT. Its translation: CASSIAGLPPTDTQYF.

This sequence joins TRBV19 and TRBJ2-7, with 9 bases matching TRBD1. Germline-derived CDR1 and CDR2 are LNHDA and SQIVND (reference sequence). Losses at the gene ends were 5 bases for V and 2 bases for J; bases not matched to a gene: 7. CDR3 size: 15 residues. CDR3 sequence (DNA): TGTGCCAGTAGTGGGGTGGGACAGGGAACCTACGAGCAGTACTTC. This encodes CASSGVGQGTYEQYF.

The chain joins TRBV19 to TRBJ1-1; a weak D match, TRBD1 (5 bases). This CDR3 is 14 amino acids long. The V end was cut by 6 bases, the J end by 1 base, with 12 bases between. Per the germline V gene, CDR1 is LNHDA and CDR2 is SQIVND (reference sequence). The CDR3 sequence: CASSPAGWNTEAFF. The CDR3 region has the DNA TGTGCCAGTAGCCCGGCAGGGTGGAACACTGAAGCTTTCTTT.

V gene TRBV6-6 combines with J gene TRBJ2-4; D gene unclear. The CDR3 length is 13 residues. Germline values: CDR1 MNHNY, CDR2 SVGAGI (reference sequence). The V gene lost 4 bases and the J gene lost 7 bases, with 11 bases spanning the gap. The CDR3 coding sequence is TGTGCCAGCAGTTCCGACTGGGTGAACATTCAGTACTTC. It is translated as CASSSDWVNIQYF.

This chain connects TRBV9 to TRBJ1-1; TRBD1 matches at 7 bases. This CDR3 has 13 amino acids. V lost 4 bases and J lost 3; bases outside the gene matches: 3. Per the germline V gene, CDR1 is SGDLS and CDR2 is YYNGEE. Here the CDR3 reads CASSRQGDTEAFF. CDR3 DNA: TGTGCCAGCAGCCGACAGGGAGACACTGAAGCTTTCTTT.

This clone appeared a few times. The CDR3 nucleotides read TGTGCCTGGACTGGGACAGGGGGGCGTGGCTACACCTTC. Translating gives CAWTGTGGRGYTF. The gene calls are TRBV30 and TRBJ1-2; 11 bases are shared with TRBD1. Germline V gene data show CDR1 as GTSNPN and CDR2 as SVGIG (reference sequence). The CDR3 covers 13 residues. The ends lost 4 bases at V and 7 bases at J; junction bases unmatched: 5.

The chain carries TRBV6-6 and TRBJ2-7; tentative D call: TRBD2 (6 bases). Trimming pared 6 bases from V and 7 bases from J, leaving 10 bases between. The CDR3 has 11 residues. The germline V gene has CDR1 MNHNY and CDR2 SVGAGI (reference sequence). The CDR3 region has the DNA TGTGCCAGCAGATCGGGACTTGAGCAGTACTTC. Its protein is CASRSGLEQYF.

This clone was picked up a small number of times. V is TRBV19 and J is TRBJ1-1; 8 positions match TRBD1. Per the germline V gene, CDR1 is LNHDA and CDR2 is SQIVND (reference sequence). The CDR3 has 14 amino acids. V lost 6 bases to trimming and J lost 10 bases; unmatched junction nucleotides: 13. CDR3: CASRAGTGYFGAFF. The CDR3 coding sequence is TGTGCCAGTAGAGCCGGGACAGGATATTTTGGAGCTTTCTTT. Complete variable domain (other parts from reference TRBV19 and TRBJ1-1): DGGITQSPKYLFRKEGQNVTLSCEQNLNHDAMYWYRQDPGQGLRLIYYSQIVNDFQKGDIAEGYSVSREKKESFPLTVTSAQKNPTAFYLCASRAGTGYFGAFFGQGTRLTVV.

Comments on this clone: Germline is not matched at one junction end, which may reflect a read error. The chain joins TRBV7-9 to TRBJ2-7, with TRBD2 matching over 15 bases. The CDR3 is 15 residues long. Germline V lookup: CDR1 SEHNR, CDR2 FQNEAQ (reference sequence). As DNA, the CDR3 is TGTTCCAGCAGCTCTCGGACTAGCGGGGGGGGCGAGCAGTACTTC. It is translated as CSSSSRTSGGGEQYF.

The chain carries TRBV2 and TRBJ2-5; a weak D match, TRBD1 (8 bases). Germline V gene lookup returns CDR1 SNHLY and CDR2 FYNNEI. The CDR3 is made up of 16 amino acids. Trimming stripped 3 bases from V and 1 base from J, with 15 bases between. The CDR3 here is CASSDRGGQVQETQYF. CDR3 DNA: TGTGCCAGCAGTGACCGCGGGGGACAGGTCCAAGAGACCCAGTACTTC.

The CDR3 loop is CASSLHGTAPIQYF. Written as DNA, the CDR3 is TGTGCCAGCAGCTTACATGGGACAGCCCCGATTCAGTACTTC. V gene TRBV5-8 combines with J gene TRBJ2-5, with 7 bases identical to TRBD1. Germline loops: CDR1 SGHTS, CDR2 YDEGEE. The V segment lost 2 bases and the J segment 11 bases; nucleotides outside the gene matches: 12. CDR3 size: 14 residues.

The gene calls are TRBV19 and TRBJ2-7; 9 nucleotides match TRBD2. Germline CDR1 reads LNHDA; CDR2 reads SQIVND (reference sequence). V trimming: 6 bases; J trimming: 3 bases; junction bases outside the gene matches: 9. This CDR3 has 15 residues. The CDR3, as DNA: TGTGCCAGTAGGAGCCTAGCGGGAAGACTCTACGAGCAGTACTTC. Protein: CASRSLAGRLYEQYF.

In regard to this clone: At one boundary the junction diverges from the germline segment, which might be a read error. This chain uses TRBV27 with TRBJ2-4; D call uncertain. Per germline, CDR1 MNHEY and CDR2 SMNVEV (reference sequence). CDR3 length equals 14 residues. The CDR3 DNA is TGTGCCAGCAGCCTTGGGTGGGCCAAAAACGTTCAGTACTTC. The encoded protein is CASSLGWAKNVQYF.

CDR3 nucleotide sequence: TGTGCCAGCAGCGGCGGAGATCCACCCCTCCACTTT. Residues: CASSGGDPPLHF. This chain joins TRBV9 and TRBJ1-6, with D hard to call. The CDR3 is 12 amino acids. CDR1 and CDR2 from the germline V gene are SGDLS and YYNGEE. V was shortened by 3 bases and J by 11 bases, with 9 bases between the two germline ends.

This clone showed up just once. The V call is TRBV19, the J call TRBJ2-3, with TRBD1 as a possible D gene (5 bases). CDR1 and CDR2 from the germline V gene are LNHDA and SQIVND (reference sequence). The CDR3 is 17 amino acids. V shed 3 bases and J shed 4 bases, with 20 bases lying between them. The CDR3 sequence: CASSMLPQGIGADTQYF. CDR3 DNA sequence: TGTGCCAGTAGTATGTTGCCTCAGGGAATTGGGGCAGATACGCAGTATTTT.

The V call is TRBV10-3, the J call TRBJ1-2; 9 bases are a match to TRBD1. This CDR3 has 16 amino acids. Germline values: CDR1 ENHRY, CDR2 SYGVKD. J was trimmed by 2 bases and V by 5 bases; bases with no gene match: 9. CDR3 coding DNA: TGTGCCATCAGTCCTCGGGACAGGGATACGAACTATGGCTACACCTTC. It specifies CAISPRDRDTNYGYTF.

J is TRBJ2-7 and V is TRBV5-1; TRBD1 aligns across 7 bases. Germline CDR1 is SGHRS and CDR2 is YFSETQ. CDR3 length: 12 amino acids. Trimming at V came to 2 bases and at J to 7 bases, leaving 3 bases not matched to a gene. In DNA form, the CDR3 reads TGCGCCAGCAGCTTCACAGGGGTTGAGCAGTACTTC. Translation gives CASSFTGVEQYF.

CDR3 bases: TGCAGCGTTGGAGGGGGGGGGACCAATCAGCCCCAGCATTTT. Protein: CSVGGGGTNQPQHF. This rearrangement joins TRBV29-1 to TRBJ1-5; possibly TRBD1 for D (6 bases). The length of the CDR3 is 14 residues. Deletions cut 4 bases from V and 3 bases from J, with 13 bases between. Germline lookup yields CDR1 SQVTM and CDR2 ANQGSEA.

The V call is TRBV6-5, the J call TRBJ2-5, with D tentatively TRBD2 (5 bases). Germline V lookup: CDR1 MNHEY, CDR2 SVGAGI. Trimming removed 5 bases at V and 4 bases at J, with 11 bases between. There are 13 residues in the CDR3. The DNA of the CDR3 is TGTGCCAGCAGTGTAGCGAGAGTAGAGACCCAGTACTTC. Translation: CASSVARVETQYF.

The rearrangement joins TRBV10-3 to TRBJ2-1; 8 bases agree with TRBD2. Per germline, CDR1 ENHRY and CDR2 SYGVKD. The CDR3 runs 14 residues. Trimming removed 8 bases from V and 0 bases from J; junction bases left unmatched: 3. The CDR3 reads CAIRGLASYNEQFF. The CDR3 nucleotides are TGTGCCATCCGAGGACTAGCCTCCTACAATGAGCAGTTCTTC.

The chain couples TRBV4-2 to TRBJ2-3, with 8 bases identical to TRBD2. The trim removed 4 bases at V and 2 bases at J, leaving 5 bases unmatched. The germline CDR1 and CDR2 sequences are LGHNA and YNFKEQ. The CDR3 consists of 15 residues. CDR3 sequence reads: CASSPLADSTDTQYF. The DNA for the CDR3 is TGTGCCAGCAGCCCACTAGCGGACTCCACAGATACGCAGTATTTT.